The 32 T cell receptor beta chains below all came from one sample that was sequenced in a study of Graves' ophthalmopathy and Graves' hyperthyroidism. Scientists amplified the TCR beta CDR3 regions from RNA transcripts. First-round RT-PCR employed HTBI primers, with a second-round multiplex PCR after it. MiXCR, applied by TCRdb to the multiplex PCR reads, yields one record per CDR3 protein. The sample shows 900,000 to 1,200,000 distinct CDR3 sequences, less than 45% of them seen only once. The sample consisted of peripheral blood or thyroid tissue (not recorded which). All receptors come from an adult man with Graves' hyperthyroidism.

In regard to this clonotype: This sequence may be a read error, since a much larger clone differs from it by one base. The J gene is TRBJ1-2, the V gene TRBV2; D is ambiguous. Trimming pared 7 bases from V and 4 bases from J, leaving 16 bases between. Germline CDR1 reads SNHLY; CDR2 reads FYNNEI. CDR3 size: 14 residues. The CDR3 spells CASNVGDPSYGYTF. Written as DNA, the CDR3 is TGTGCCAGCAATGTTGGAGACCCTAGCTATGGCTACACCTTC.

This chain links TRBV7-2 with TRBJ2-2, with TRBD2 identical over 11 bases. The V and J ends lost 0 bases and 4 bases, in that order; junction bases with no gene match: 10. From germline, CDR1 is SGHTA and CDR2 FQGNSA. The CDR3 is made up of 19 amino acids. The CDR3 DNA follows: TGTGCCAGCAGCTTAGCGACGGGAGGACTAGCGGGTATCACCGGGGAGCTGTTTTTT. Translation gives CASSLATGGLAGITGELFF.

This clonotype has more than one count but fewer than ten. This chain connects TRBV10-3 to TRBJ2-3, with a weak D call TRBD2 (6 bases). V gave up 11 bases and J gave up 2 bases, with 14 bases separating them. The CDR3 is 13 residues long. Germline CDR1 ENHRY, CDR2 SYGVKD. The CDR3 nucleotides read TGTGCCGCGGGATCGGACTCCACAGATACGCAGTATTTT. It yields the protein CAAGSDSTDTQYF.

This clonotype was detected many times. The chain recombines TRBV7-2 with TRBJ1-2, with a weak D call TRBD1 (6 bases). Germline V gene sequence: CDR1 SGHTA, CDR2 FQGNSA. Deletions cut 1 base from V and 7 bases from J, with 16 bases between. CDR3 size: 15 residues. The CDR3, as DNA: TGTGCCAGCAGCTTAGGGGGAGGGGGGGGTGGTGGCTACACCTTC. This translates into CASSLGGGGGGGYTF.

This clonotype appeared many times. This chain connects TRBV3-1 to TRBJ1-6; D not certain. The germline CDR1 and CDR2 sequences are LGHDT and YNNKEL (reference sequence). The CDR3 consists of 14 residues. V was pared by 4 bases and J by 5 bases, with 9 bases between. The CDR3 DNA follows: TGTGCCAGCAGCCGGGGTGGGGATAATTCACCCCTCCACTTT. Protein product: CASSRGGDNSPLHF.

This clonotype was seen repeatedly, ten times or more. The genes are TRBV15 and TRBJ1-2; TRBD1 aligns across 8 bases. The germline gives CDR1 LNHNV, CDR2 YYDKDF (reference sequence). Trimming removed 3 bases from V and 1 base from J; junction bases left unmatched: 10. CDR3 length equals 17 residues. The CDR3 is CATSRGDRGEDNYGYTF. The CDR3 DNA follows: TGTGCCACCAGCAGGGGTGACAGGGGCGAGGATAACTATGGCTACACCTTC.

This clonotype was recorded at least ten times. This chain links TRBV5-1 with TRBJ1-1; no reliable D call. CDR1 and CDR2 (germline): SGHRS, YFSETQ. Trimming left V 3 bases short and J 7 bases short, with 7 bases between. This CDR3 spans 11 amino acids. CDR3 DNA: TGCGCCAGCAGCTCGATGGGTGAAGCTTTCTTT. It yields the protein CASSSMGEAFF.

This clonotype has only a few counts. This chain connects TRBV5-6 to TRBJ2-1; D remains unclear. The ends were cut back, 4 bases at V and 2 bases at J, with 13 bases in the middle. The CDR3 is 15 amino acids. Germline loops: CDR1 SGHDT, CDR2 YYEEEE. CDR3: CASSPHGGPYNEQFF. CDR3 in DNA: TGTGCCAGCAGCCCTCACGGCGGCCCCTACAATGAGCAGTTCTTC.

This clonotype occurred many times. The rearrangement links TRBV20-1 to TRBJ2-7; a weak D match, TRBD2 (6 bases). Germline lookup yields CDR1 DFQATT and CDR2 SNEGSKA (reference sequence). CDR3 length equals 14 residues. The V end lost 3 bases, the J end lost 3 bases, and 15 bases lay between the germline ends. CDR3 nucleotides: TGCAGTGCTAGGAGATATTGGGAGGACTACGAGCAGTACTTC. Its translation: CSARRYWEDYEQYF.

V usage is TRBV7-9 and J usage is TRBJ2-2; 8 bases align to TRBD2. The ends lost 5 bases at V and 6 bases at J; junction bases unmatched: 5. This CDR3 has 14 amino acids. Germline V gene lookup returns CDR1 SEHNR and CDR2 FQNEAQ (reference sequence). CDR3 DNA: TGTGCCAGCAGCCCCGGGACTAGAGCCGGGGAGCTGTTTTTT. Its protein product is CASSPGTRAGELFF.

Many counts were recorded for this clonotype. The V and J genes are TRBV19 and TRBJ1-5; no firm D call. Germline loops: CDR1 LNHDA, CDR2 SQIVND (reference sequence). Trimming stripped 9 bases from V and 6 bases from J, with 18 bases between. The CDR3 runs to 14 residues. The CDR3 region is CASKGTEAGQPQHF. CDR3 DNA: TGTGCCAGCAAGGGTACCGAGGCGGGTCAGCCCCAGCATTTT.

Written as DNA, the CDR3 is TGCGCCAGCAGCGTTGAAGTGCCCGGGGCAGAGACCCAGTACTTC. Translation gives CASSVEVPGAETQYF. The V and J genes are TRBV5-1 and TRBJ2-5; the D call may be TRBD1 or TRBD2 (5 bases each). The CDR3 spans 15 residues. CDR1 is SGHRS, CDR2 YFSETQ, per germline. V was trimmed by 4 bases and J by 4 bases, leaving 17 bases between them.

The rearrangement links TRBV6-2 or TRBV6-3 to TRBJ2-2; 9 nucleotides match TRBD1. The germline gives CDR1 MNHEY, CDR2 SVGEGT. The ends lost 0 bases at V and 8 bases at J; junction bases unmatched: 4. The CDR3 runs 15 residues. CDR3 in DNA: TGTGCCAGCAGTTACTCGAAGGACAGGGGTGGGGAGCTGTTTTTT. The encoded protein is CASSYSKDRGGELFF.

This sequence joins TRBV11-2 and TRBJ2-2; D remains ambiguous. This CDR3 region has 13 residues. Trimming stripped 5 bases from V and 6 bases from J, with 10 bases between. Looked up from germline, CDR1 is SGHAT and CDR2 is FQNNGV. CDR3 in DNA: TGTGCCAGCAGCCATACGGGTTCCGGGGAGCTGTTTTTT. Residues: CASSHTGSGELFF.

The chain couples TRBV19 to TRBJ2-6; D not certain. Between the trimmed V and J ends, which lost 2 bases and 1 base, there was a span of 6 bases. The CDR3 is 15 amino acids. The V gene's germline CDR1 is LNHDA and CDR2 SQIVND (reference sequence). CDR3 region: CASSIIWSGANVLTF. The CDR3 DNA is TGTGCCAGTAGTATAATATGGTCTGGGGCCAACGTCCTGACTTTC.

The chain couples TRBV19 to TRBJ1-1; D gene ambiguous. Germline V gene data show CDR1 as LNHDA and CDR2 as SQIVND (reference sequence). This CDR3 has 13 amino acids. The V end lost 8 bases, the J end lost 1 base, and 11 bases lay between the germline ends. In DNA, the CDR3 is TGTGCCAGTTACTCGAGCTGGAACACTGAAGCTTTCTTT. This codes for CASYSSWNTEAFF.

This clonotype was found many times. The chain couples TRBV11-2 to TRBJ2-7, with 9 bases lining up with TRBD1. The germline V gene encodes CDR1 SGHAT and CDR2 FQNNGV. This CDR3 is 15 amino acids long. Unmatched junction bases numbered 17, after V lost 5 bases and J lost 12 bases. For the CDR3, the DNA is TGTGCCAGCAGCCTGAGCGGGACAGGGCTATCCCTGGCGTACTTC. Translating it yields CASSLSGTGLSLAYF.

This clonotype has ten or more counts. This chain's CDR3 is CASSPTLTAPYGYTF. The CDR3 region has the DNA TGTGCCAGCAGCCCGACCCTGACAGCACCCTATGGCTACACCTTC. The chain couples TRBV12-3 or TRBV12-4 to TRBJ1-2, with D possibly TRBD1 on 5 matching bases. V lost 6 bases and J 4 bases, leaving 18 bases between the germline ends. The CDR3 runs 15 residues.

Points on this clonotype: This may be a read error: a much more frequent sequence differs by one nucleotide. V usage is TRBV4-1 and J usage is TRBJ1-1; D not certain. CDR1 is MGHRA, CDR2 YSYEKL, per germline. The germline V and J ends were trimmed by 0 bases and 3 bases, with 17 bases remaining between them. This CDR3 spans 17 amino acids. This CDR3 reads CASSQDVITAVDTEAFF. The CDR3 DNA follows: TGCGCCAGCAGCCAAGATGTGATAACCGCGGTTGACACTGAAGCTTTCTTT.

Ten or more counts support this clonotype. The chain recombines TRBV7-2 with TRBJ2-6; 9 bases are shared with TRBD1. The V gene's germline CDR1 is SGHTA and CDR2 FQGNSA. Trimming took 0 bases from V and 2 from J; bases not matched to a gene: 8. CDR3 length: 19 amino acids. CDR3 sequence reads: CASSLAAGTGYTGANVLTF. CDR3 sequence (DNA): TGTGCCAGCAGCTTAGCAGCCGGGACAGGGTACACTGGGGCCAACGTCCTGACTTTC. Looking up the rest from reference TRBV7-2 and TRBJ2-6 gives the full variable domain: GAGVSQSPSNKVTEKGKDVELRCDPISGHTALYWYRQSLGQGLEFLIYFQGNSAPDKSGLPSDRFSAERTGGSVSTLTIQRTQQEDSAVYLCASSLAAGTGYTGANVLTFGAGSRLTVL.

Of note for this clonotype: At one boundary the junction diverges from the germline segment, which might be a read error. The chain joins TRBV29-1 to TRBJ2-5; no firm D call. The V gene's germline CDR1 is SQVTM and CDR2 ANQGSEA. There are 11 residues in the CDR3. CDR3 sequence: CSVGVLEIQYF. DNA of the CDR3: TGCAGTGTGGGCGTACTGGAGATCCAGTACTTC. Using reference TRBV29-1 and TRBJ2-5 for the parts outside the CDR3, the full variable domain is SAVISQKPSRDICQRGTSLTIQCQVDSQVTMMFWYRQQPGQSLTLIATANQGSEATYESGFVIDKFPISRPNLTFSTLTVSNMSPEDSSIYLCSVGVLEIQYFGPGTRLLVL.

This clonotype was recorded many times. The chain couples TRBV7-8 to TRBJ1-5; perhaps TRBD1 as D (6 bases). The V gene lost 2 bases and the J gene lost 0 bases, with 11 bases spanning the gap. This CDR3 is 16 amino acids long. Germline V gene lookup returns CDR1 SGHVS and CDR2 FQNEAQ. The CDR3 DNA follows: TGTGCCAGCAGCTTATCCGGGGGCCGTAGCAATCAGCCCCAGCATTTT. It codes for CASSLSGGRSNQPQHF. Complete variable domain (other parts from reference TRBV7-8 and TRBJ1-5): GAGVSQSPRYKVAKRGQDVALRCDPISGHVSLFWYQQALGQGPEFLTYFQNEAQLDKSGLPSDRFFAERPEGSVSTLKIQRTQQEDSAVYLCASSLSGGRSNQPQHFGDGTRLSIL.

This clonotype was picked up a small number of times. Likely a read error: the CDR3 ends without its conserved phenylalanine or tryptophan. This chain uses TRBV19 with TRBJ1-3; the D is unclear. Trimming stripped 6 bases from V and 0 bases from J, with 6 bases between. Germline-derived CDR1 and CDR2 are LNHDA and SQIVND (reference sequence). This CDR3 comprises 13 residues. CDR3 sequence reads: CASRTSSGNTIYS. The CDR3 nucleotides are TGTGCCAGTAGGACGAGCTCTGGAAACACCATATATTCT.

This clonotype was seen many times. The CDR3 DNA sequence: TGCAGTGCTTTACAGACTTCTCGCTCCTACGAGCAGTACTTC. Translated, it gives CSALQTSRSYEQYF. The genes are TRBV20-1 and TRBJ2-7; unclear D gene. V lost 5 bases to trimming and J lost 0 bases, with 14 bases between them. Per the germline V gene, CDR1 is DFQATT and CDR2 is SNEGSKA (reference sequence). The CDR3 runs 14 residues.

Note on this clonotype: Since a much larger clone is just one base distant, this may be a read error. The rearrangement joins TRBV7-2 to TRBJ2-5, with 8 bases aligning to TRBD1. With 1 base clipped from V and 2 bases from J, the junction kept 6 bases outside the gene matches. The CDR3 is 16 amino acids. The germline gives CDR1 SGHTA, CDR2 FQGNSA. This chain's CDR3 is CASSLVTGGIQETQYF. The CDR3 DNA sequence: TGTGCCAGCAGCTTAGTTACAGGGGGTATTCAAGAGACCCAGTACTTC.

The CDR3 DNA follows: TGTGCCAGCAGGACAGCGATGAACACTGAAGCTTTCTTT. Residues: CASRTAMNTEAFF. This chain uses TRBV10-3 with TRBJ1-1; a possible D gene is TRBD1 (6 bases). V lost 10 bases to trimming and J lost 0 bases, with 12 bases between them. Germline V lookup: CDR1 ENHRY, CDR2 SYGVKD. This CDR3 spans 13 amino acids.

The genes are TRBV4-1 and TRBJ2-5, with 10 nucleotides matching TRBD2. Germline V CDR1 and CDR2: MGHRA, YSYEKL. The trim removed 0 bases at V and 9 bases at J, leaving 13 bases unmatched. The CDR3 loop spans 17 amino acids. The chain's CDR3 is CASSQDLAGETLGAQYF. The DNA for the CDR3 is TGCGCCAGCAGCCAAGATCTAGCGGGAGAAACCTTGGGGGCCCAGTACTTC.

This clonotype has a count of ten or more. This chain connects TRBV10-3 to TRBJ2-7; weak D call: TRBD1 (5 bases). The V and J ends lost 3 bases and 2 bases respectively, with 11 bases between them. The CDR3 loop spans 14 amino acids. Germline lookup yields CDR1 ENHRY and CDR2 SYGVKD. This CDR3 reads CAISDGRAAYEQYF. The CDR3 DNA follows: TGTGCCATCAGTGATGGCAGGGCGGCCTACGAGCAGTACTTC.

The V gene is TRBV30, the J gene TRBJ2-2, with D possibly being TRBD1 or TRBD2 (5 bases each). Between the trimmed V and J ends, which lost 0 bases and 8 bases, there was a span of 7 bases. Germline CDR1 is GTSNPN and CDR2 is SVGIG (reference sequence). The CDR3 has 12 amino acids. The CDR3 loop is CAWSVGEGELFF. In nucleotides, the CDR3 is TGTGCCTGGAGTGTAGGGGAGGGGGAGCTGTTTTTT.

The rearrangement uses TRBV12-3 or TRBV12-4 and TRBJ2-2; 12 bases agree with TRBD2. The CDR3 runs to 16 residues. V lost 7 bases to trimming and J lost 5 bases; unmatched junction nucleotides: 8. CDR3 DNA: TGTGCCAGCAACTCGCTAGCGGGAGGGGTAACCGGGGAGCTGTTTTTT. This gives the protein CASNSLAGGVTGELFF.

This clonotype was found many times. The chain combines TRBV5-4 with TRBJ1-1; perhaps TRBD1 as D (6 bases). From germline, CDR1 is SGHNT and CDR2 YYREEE (reference sequence). The germline V and J ends were trimmed by 4 bases and 4 bases, with 8 bases remaining between them. This CDR3 comprises 12 residues. The CDR3 sequence: CASSNRATEAFF. For the CDR3, the DNA is TGTGCCAGCAGCAACAGGGCCACTGAAGCTTTCTTT.

This clonotype was counted many times. This chain connects TRBV6-2 or TRBV6-3 to TRBJ1-2; 9 bases are a match to TRBD1. The CDR3 loop spans 16 amino acids. The V gene end was trimmed by 5 bases and the J gene end by 4 bases; junction bases not matched to a gene: 11. Germline assignment: CDR1 MNHEY and CDR2 SVGEGT. The DNA of the CDR3 is TGTGCCAGCAGTGGCCCCCTGGGACAGGGAGGCTATGGCTACACCTTC. This encodes CASSGPLGQGGYGYTF.